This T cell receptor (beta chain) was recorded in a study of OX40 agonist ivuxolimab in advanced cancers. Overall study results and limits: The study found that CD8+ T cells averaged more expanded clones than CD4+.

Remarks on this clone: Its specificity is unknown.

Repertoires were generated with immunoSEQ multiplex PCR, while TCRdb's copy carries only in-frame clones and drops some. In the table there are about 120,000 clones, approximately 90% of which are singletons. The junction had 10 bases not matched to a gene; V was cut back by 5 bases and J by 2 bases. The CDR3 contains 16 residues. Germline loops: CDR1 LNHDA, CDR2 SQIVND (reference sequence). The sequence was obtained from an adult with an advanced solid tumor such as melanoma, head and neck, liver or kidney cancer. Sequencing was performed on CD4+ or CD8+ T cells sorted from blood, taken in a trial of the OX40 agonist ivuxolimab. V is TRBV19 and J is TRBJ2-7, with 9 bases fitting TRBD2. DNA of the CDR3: TGTGCCAGTAGTCAACCAGGGCTAGCGGGGACCTACGAGCAGTACTTC. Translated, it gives CASSQPGLAGTYEQYF.